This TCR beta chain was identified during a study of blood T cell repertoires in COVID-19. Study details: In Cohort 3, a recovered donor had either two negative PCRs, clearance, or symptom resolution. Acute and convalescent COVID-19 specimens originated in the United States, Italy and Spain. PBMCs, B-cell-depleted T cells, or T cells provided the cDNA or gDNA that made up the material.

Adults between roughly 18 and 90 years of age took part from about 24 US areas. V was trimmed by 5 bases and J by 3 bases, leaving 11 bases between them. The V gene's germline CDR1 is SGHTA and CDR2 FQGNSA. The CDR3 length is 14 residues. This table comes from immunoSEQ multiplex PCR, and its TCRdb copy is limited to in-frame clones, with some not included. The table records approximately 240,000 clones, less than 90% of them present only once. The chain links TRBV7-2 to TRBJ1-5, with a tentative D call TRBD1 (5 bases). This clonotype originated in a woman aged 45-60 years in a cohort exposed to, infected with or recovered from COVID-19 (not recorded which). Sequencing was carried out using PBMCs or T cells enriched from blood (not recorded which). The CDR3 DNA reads TGTGCCAGCAGCCCAGACAGCTTCAATCAGCCCCAGCATTTT. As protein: CASSPDSFNQPQHF.